This T cell receptor beta chain was sequenced during a study of shared clonotypes between healthy human individuals. In the study overall: Contributing individuals were two females and three males aged 18 to 49.

As concerns this clone: Its antigen is not known.

V was cut by 1 base and J by 4 bases, with 10 bases left in between. This CDR3 is 14 amino acids long. CDR1 is MNHNS and CDR2 is SASEGT in the germline V gene. Points from the study as a whole: Non-shared clonotypes had lower generation probabilities than clonotypes shared by all four sorted-subset donors. In having few donors, the study represented limited genetic and exposure-history diversity.

Under the authors' procedure: Filtering differed, since immunoSEQ gave only junction sequences and no quality scores. TCRdb's copy holds only in-frame clones and misses some; the assay was immunoSEQ multiplex PCR. V and J calls and clone size are given by that table; D and trimming were obtained from the DNA. The repertoire holds about 2 million clones, with 85% to 95% as singletons. The sequenced material came from naive CD4+ T cells sorted from blood. The subset was: CD45RA+ positively selected. This TCR was sampled from a man aged 18 to 30 in good health. This rearrangement joins TRBV6-1 to TRBJ1-2; D might be TRBD1 (5 bases). The CDR3 loop is CASSEGPGIYGYTF. Here the CDR3 DNA reads TGTGCCAGCAGTGAAGGGCCAGGGATCTATGGCTACACCTTC.